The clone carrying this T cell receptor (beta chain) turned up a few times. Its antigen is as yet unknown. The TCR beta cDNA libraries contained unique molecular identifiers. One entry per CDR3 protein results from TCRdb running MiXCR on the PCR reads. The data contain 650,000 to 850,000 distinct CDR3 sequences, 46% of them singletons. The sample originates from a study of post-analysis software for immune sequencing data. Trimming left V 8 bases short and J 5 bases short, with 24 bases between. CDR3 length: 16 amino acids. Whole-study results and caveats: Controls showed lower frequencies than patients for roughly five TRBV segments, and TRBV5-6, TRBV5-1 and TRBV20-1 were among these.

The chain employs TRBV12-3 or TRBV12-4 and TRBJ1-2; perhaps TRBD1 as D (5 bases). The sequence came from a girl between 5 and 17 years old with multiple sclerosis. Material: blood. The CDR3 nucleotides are TGTGCCAGCGATTCTTTTCAGGGAGTACGAGAATATGGCTACACCTTC. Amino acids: CASDSFQGVREYGYTF.